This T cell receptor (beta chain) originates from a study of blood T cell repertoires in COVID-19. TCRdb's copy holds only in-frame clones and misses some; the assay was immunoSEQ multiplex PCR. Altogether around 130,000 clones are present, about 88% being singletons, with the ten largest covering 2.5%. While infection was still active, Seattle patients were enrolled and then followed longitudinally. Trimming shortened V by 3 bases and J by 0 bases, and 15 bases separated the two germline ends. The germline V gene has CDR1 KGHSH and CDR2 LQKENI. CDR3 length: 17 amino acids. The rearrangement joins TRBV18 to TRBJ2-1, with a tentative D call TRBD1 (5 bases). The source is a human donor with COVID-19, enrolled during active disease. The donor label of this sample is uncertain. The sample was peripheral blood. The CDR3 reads CASSPYYDSNSYNEQFF. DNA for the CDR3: TGTGCCAGCTCACCTTACTATGACAGCAACTCCTACAATGAGCAGTTCTTC.